These 26 T cell receptor beta chains share one sample of origin, sequenced in a study of cytomegalovirus exposure and HLA in healthy donors. Using immunoSEQ multiplex PCR, the repertoire was profiled, and TCRdb retains in-frame clones only, with some absent. The repertoire includes 56,000 or so clones, 93% of them detected once, and over 1.5% sits in the top ten. Material: PBMCs. Receptors originate from a woman between 18 and 30 years old in good health and CMV-seropositive.

The chain links TRBV16 to TRBJ1-5, with 8 bases identical to TRBD1. CDR1 and CDR2 (germline): KGHSY, FQNENV. This CDR3 spans 15 amino acids. The V segment lost 5 bases and the J segment 6 bases; nucleotides outside the gene matches: 9. The CDR3 reads CASSEVGRGLQPQHF. CDR3 nucleotides: TGTGCCAGCAGCGAGGTGGGCAGGGGGCTTCAGCCCCAGCATTTT.

The chain's CDR3 is CASSQDEGQGLTGELFF. CDR3 in DNA: TGTGCCAGCAGCCAAGATGAGGGACAGGGACTAACCGGGGAGCTGTTTTTT. V and J are TRBV14 and TRBJ2-2, with 9 bases fitting TRBD1. V lost 0 bases, J lost 5 bases, and 7 bases stayed unmatched. This CDR3 is 17 amino acids long. Germline lookup yields CDR1 SGHDN and CDR2 FVKESK.

This clone was seen only once. The J gene is TRBJ1-1, the V gene TRBV5-1; TRBD1 matches at 7 bases. The CDR3 extends over 14 amino acids. V dropped 2 bases and J dropped 4; count of bases not matched to a gene: 5. Germline CDR1 is SGHRS and CDR2 is YFSETQ. CDR3 residues: CASSLTGERTEAFF. The DNA of the CDR3 is TGCGCCAGCAGCTTAACAGGGGAACGCACTGAAGCTTTCTTT.

This chain connects TRBV5-6 to TRBJ2-1, with TRBD2 matching over 8 bases. Germline CDR1 reads SGHDT; CDR2 reads YYEEEE. V shed 6 bases, J shed 0 bases, and the junction held 5 bases outside the gene matches. The CDR3 runs to 15 residues. The CDR3 nucleotides read TGTGCCAGCAATATCGGGACTAGCTCCTACAATGAGCAGTTCTTC. Translated, it gives CASNIGTSSYNEQFF.

This clone appeared once. The chain couples TRBV28 to TRBJ1-4; D gene uncertain. Germline values: CDR1 MDHEN, CDR2 SYDVKM. Trimming cost V 2 bases and J 8 bases, with 9 bases left between them. The CDR3 is 13 amino acids. As DNA, the CDR3 is TGTGCCAGCAGTTTAGTAGAAGAGGAAAAACTGTTTTTT. Translated: CASSLVEEEKLFF.

The chain is built from TRBV4-1 and TRBJ2-3; TRBD1 aligns across 8 bases. Trimming removed 4 bases from V and 3 bases from J; junction bases left unmatched: 3. Germline CDR1 reads MGHRA; CDR2 reads YSYEKL. The CDR3 runs to 14 residues. CDR3: CASSPGQVTDTQYF. Here the CDR3 DNA reads TGCGCCAGCAGCCCGGGACAGGTTACAGATACGCAGTATTTT.

This CDR3 reads CASSESRYEQYF. In DNA form, the CDR3 reads TGTGCCAGCAGTGAATCCCGCTACGAGCAGTACTTC. The V gene is TRBV6-1, the J gene TRBJ2-7; no definite D call. This CDR3 has 12 residues. V was clipped by 2 bases and J by 3 bases, with 5 bases between them. Germline CDR1 reads MNHNS; CDR2 reads SASEGT.

The chain carries TRBV9 and TRBJ2-3; a weak D match, TRBD2 (6 bases). This CDR3 has 16 residues. Germline V gene lookup returns CDR1 SGDLS and CDR2 YYNGEE. Trimming shortened V by 0 bases and J by 0 bases, and 11 bases separated the two germline ends. CDR3 DNA sequence: TGTGCCAGCAGCGTAGAAGGAGGGATAAGCACAGATACGCAGTATTTT. Translated: CASSVEGGISTDTQYF.

This clone was observed a single time. V and J are TRBV27 and TRBJ2-1; 11 bases are a match to TRBD1. The trim removed 5 bases at V and 9 bases at J, leaving 9 bases unmatched. In germline, CDR1 is MNHEY, CDR2 SMNVEV (reference sequence). This CDR3 has 15 amino acids. The CDR3 DNA reads TGTGCCAGCAGTCCGGGGACAGGGGGGGGTTTTGAGCAGTTCTTC. It translates to CASSPGTGGGFEQFF.

The chain has TRBV5-4 and TRBJ2-5; no firm D call. V lost 0 bases and J lost 1, with 7 bases in between. The germline CDR1 and CDR2 sequences are SGHNT and YYREEE (reference sequence). The CDR3 sequence is 14 residues long. This CDR3 is CASSLGSSQETQYF. CDR3 DNA: TGTGCCAGCAGCTTGGGTAGCTCCCAAGAGACCCAGTACTTC.

This sequence joins TRBV6-4 and TRBJ2-2; weak D call: TRBD2 (5 bases). Germline V CDR1 and CDR2: MRHNA, SNTAGT. The CDR3 loop spans 16 amino acids. Trimming took 3 bases from V and 2 from J, leaving 13 bases between them. The DNA for the CDR3 is TGTGCCAGCAGTGATACAGCGGTACCCAACACCGGGGAGCTGTTTTTT. Residues: CASSDTAVPNTGELFF.

The chain is built from TRBV5-6 and TRBJ1-4; 7 positions match TRBD1. This CDR3 contains 15 residues. Germline-derived CDR1 and CDR2 are SGHDT and YYEEEE. V lost 2 bases to trimming and J lost 7 bases; unmatched junction nucleotides: 8. DNA of the CDR3: TGTGCCAGCAGCTTTCAGACAGGGATCGGTGAAAAACTGTTTTTT. As protein: CASSFQTGIGEKLFF.

This chain uses TRBV7-2 with TRBJ1-5, with 11 bases that match TRBD1. Germline CDR1 and CDR2: SGHTA and FQGNSA. CDR3 length equals 16 residues. The V and J ends lost 4 bases and 2 bases, in that order; junction bases with no gene match: 4. The CDR3 sequence: CASSWGQGGGNQPQHF. CDR3 nucleotides: TGTGCCAGCAGCTGGGGACAGGGGGGAGGCAATCAGCCCCAGCATTTT. The full variable domain, with the rest looked up from reference TRBV7-2 and TRBJ1-5, is GAGVSQSPSNKVTEKGKDVELRCDPISGHTALYWYRQSLGQGLEFLIYFQGNSAPDKSGLPSDRFSAERTGGSVSTLTIQRTQQEDSAVYLCASSWGQGGGNQPQHFGDGTRLSIL.

V gene TRBV27 combines with J gene TRBJ2-1; D is perhaps TRBD2 (5 bases). Trimming pared 6 bases from V and 3 bases from J, leaving 15 bases between. The CDR3 length is 15 residues. Germline CDR1 MNHEY, CDR2 SMNVEV (reference sequence). Here the CDR3 DNA reads TGTGCCAGCAGCCATGCGAGGGCTGGCTACAATGAGCAGTTCTTC. It codes for CASSHARAGYNEQFF.

The gene calls are TRBV27 and TRBJ2-5; D perhaps matches TRBD1 (5 bases). V was cut by 5 bases and J by 1 base, with 14 bases left in between. The CDR3 length is 15 residues. In germline, CDR1 is MNHEY, CDR2 SMNVEV (reference sequence). CDR3 DNA: TGTGCCAGCAGTAGGCTTCAGGGTGCCCAAGAGACCCAGTACTTC. Translated: CASSRLQGAQETQYF.

The chain couples TRBV18 to TRBJ1-2, with TRBD1 matching over 8 bases. Per germline, CDR1 KGHSH and CDR2 LQKENI. The CDR3 is 14 residues long. The V gene end was trimmed by 5 bases and the J gene end by 3 bases; junction bases not matched to a gene: 5. In DNA form, the CDR3 reads TGTGCCAGCTCAGGCCAGGGGGCGGACTATGGCTACACCTTC. Residues: CASSGQGADYGYTF. Full variable domain (rest looked up from reference TRBV18 and TRBJ1-2): NAGVMQNPRHLVRRRGQEARLRCSPMKGHSHVYWYRQLPEEGLKFMVYLQKENIIDESGMPKERFSAEFPKEGPSILRIQQVVRGDSAAYFCASSGQGADYGYTFGSGTRLTVV.

CDR3 residues: CASSYRGLNQPQHF. Here the CDR3 DNA reads TGTGCCAGCAGTTATCGGGGTCTCAATCAGCCCCAGCATTTT. The chain links TRBV6-6 to TRBJ1-5; no clear D gene. The CDR3 has 14 amino acids. Germline V gene lookup returns CDR1 MNHNY and CDR2 SVGAGI (reference sequence). The V end was cut by 3 bases, the J end by 3 bases, with 9 bases between.

The count of this clone is one. The chain joins TRBV7-2 to TRBJ2-3; D may be TRBD2 (6 bases). This CDR3 contains 15 residues. V gave up 5 bases and J gave up 3 bases, with 15 bases separating them. Germline V CDR1 and CDR2: SGHTA, FQGNSA. The CDR3 DNA is TGTGCCAGCAGCCCGTCCGGGGGTGGGACAGATACGCAGTATTTT. This sequence encodes CASSPSGGGTDTQYF.

The chain recombines TRBV10-1 with TRBJ1-1; 7 bases line up with TRBD1. J was trimmed by 0 bases and V by 6 bases; bases with no gene match: 4. Germline V gene lookup returns CDR1 WNHNN and CDR2 SYGVQD (reference sequence). The CDR3 sequence is 14 residues long. The CDR3: CASSRTGLNTEAFF. In DNA, the CDR3 is TGCGCCAGCAGCCGGACAGGTTTGAACACTGAAGCTTTCTTT.

The J gene is TRBJ1-2, the V gene TRBV2, with 7 positions matching TRBD1. Unmatched junction bases numbered 3, after V lost 6 bases and J lost 2 bases. This CDR3 has 13 amino acids. The germline CDR1 and CDR2 sequences are SNHLY and FYNNEI. CDR3 in DNA: TGTGCCAGCAGCCGGGACAGCAACTATGGCTACACCTTC. Its protein product is CASSRDSNYGYTF.

The CDR3 sequence: CASTWTGHTDTQYF. CDR3 bases: TGTGCCAGCACCTGGACAGGGCACACAGATACGCAGTATTTT. The chain employs TRBV2 and TRBJ2-3, with 8 positions matching TRBD1. Losses at the gene ends were 7 bases for V and 2 bases for J; bases not matched to a gene: 5. CDR1 is SNHLY and CDR2 is FYNNEI in the germline V gene. The CDR3 runs 14 residues.

V and J are TRBV7-9 and TRBJ1-2; possible D gene TRBD1, 6 bases. Germline V gene data show CDR1 as SEHNR and CDR2 as FQNEAQ (reference sequence). The CDR3 runs to 13 residues. The V gene lost 2 bases and the J gene lost 3 bases, with 7 bases spanning the gap. The CDR3 spells CASSLYRDYGYTF. The CDR3 DNA reads as TGTGCCAGCAGCTTATACAGGGACTATGGCTACACCTTC.

This chain connects TRBV7-9 to TRBJ1-5; 10 positions match TRBD1. V lost 5 bases and J lost 5; bases outside the gene matches: 9. The length of the CDR3 is 16 residues. The germline CDR1 and CDR2 sequences are SEHNR and FQNEAQ (reference sequence). CDR3 residues: CASSPGDRGLDQPQHF. The CDR3 nucleotides are TGTGCCAGCAGCCCAGGGGACAGGGGACTTGATCAGCCCCAGCATTTT.

The V and J genes are TRBV2 and TRBJ1-1; TRBD1 agrees at 7 bases. This CDR3 is built from 15 residues. Looked up from germline, CDR1 is SNHLY and CDR2 is FYNNEI. J was trimmed by 1 base and V by 4 bases; bases with no gene match: 6. The CDR3, as DNA: TGTGCCAGCAGTGGGAGGGACAGACGGAACACTGAAGCTTTCTTT. This translates into CASSGRDRRNTEAFF.

The V and J genes are TRBV19 and TRBJ1-5; 7 bases line up with TRBD1. The germline gives CDR1 LNHDA, CDR2 SQIVND (reference sequence). The CDR3 has 13 residues. Trimming at V came to 6 bases and at J to 7 bases, leaving 6 bases not matched to a gene. CDR3 nucleotide sequence: TGTGCCAGTAGCCAGACAGGGATCCAGCCCCAGCATTTT. It translates to CASSQTGIQPQHF.

CDR3 region: CASSPGQGAAYEQYF. DNA of the CDR3: TGTGCCAGCAGTCCGGGACAGGGGGCAGCCTACGAGCAGTACTTC. The V and J genes are TRBV27 and TRBJ2-7; 12 bases are shared with TRBD1. V shed 5 bases, J shed 2 bases, and the junction held 4 bases outside the gene matches. In germline, CDR1 is MNHEY, CDR2 SMNVEV (reference sequence). The CDR3 length is 15 residues.